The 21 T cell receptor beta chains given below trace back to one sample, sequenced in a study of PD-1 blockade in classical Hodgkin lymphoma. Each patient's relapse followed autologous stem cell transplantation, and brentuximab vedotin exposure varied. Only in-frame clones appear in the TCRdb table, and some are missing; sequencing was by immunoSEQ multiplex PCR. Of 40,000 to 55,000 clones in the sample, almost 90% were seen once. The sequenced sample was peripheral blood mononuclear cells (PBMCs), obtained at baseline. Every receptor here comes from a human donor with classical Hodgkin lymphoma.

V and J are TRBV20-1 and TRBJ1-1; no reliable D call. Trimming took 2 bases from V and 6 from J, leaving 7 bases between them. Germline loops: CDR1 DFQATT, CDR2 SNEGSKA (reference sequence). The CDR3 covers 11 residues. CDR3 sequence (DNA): TGCAGTGCTAGACTCCGCCCTGAAGCTTTCTTT. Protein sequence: CSARLRPEAFF.

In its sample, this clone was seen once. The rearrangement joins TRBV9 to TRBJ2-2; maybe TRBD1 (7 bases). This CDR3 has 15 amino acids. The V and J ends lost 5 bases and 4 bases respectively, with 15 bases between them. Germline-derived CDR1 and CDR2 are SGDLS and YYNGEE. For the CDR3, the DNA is TGTGCCAGCAGTGGAGGGGGCGCAGGCACCGGGGAGCTGTTTTTT. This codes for CASSGGGAGTGELFF.

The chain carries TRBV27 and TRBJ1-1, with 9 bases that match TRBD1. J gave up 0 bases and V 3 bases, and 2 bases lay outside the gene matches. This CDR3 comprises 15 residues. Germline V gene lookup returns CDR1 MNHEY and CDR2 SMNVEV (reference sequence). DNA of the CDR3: TGTGCCAGCAGTTTCGGGACAGGGCTGAACACTGAAGCTTTCTTT. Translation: CASSFGTGLNTEAFF.

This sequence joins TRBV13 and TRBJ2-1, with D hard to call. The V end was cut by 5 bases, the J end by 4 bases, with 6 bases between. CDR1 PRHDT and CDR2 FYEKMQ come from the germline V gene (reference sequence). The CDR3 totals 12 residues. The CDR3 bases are TGTGCCAGCAGCCCCCCTTACAATGAGCAGTTCTTC. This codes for CASSPPYNEQFF.

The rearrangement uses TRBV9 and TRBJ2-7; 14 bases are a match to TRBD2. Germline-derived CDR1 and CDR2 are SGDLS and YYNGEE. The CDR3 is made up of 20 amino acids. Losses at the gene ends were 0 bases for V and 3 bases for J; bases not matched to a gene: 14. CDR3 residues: CASSVGGPQGLAGGLYEQYF. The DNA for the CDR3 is TGTGCCAGCAGCGTAGGCGGGCCTCAAGGACTAGCGGGGGGCCTCTACGAGCAGTACTTC.

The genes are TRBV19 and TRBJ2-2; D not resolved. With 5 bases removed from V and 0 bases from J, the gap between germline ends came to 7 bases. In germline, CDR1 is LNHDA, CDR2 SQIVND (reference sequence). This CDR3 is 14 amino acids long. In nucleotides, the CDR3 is TGTGCCAGTAGTCCGCAGACGAACACCGGGGAGCTGTTTTTT. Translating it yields CASSPQTNTGELFF.

The CDR3 DNA reads as TGTGCCAGCAATGCGGCAGGAAGCAATGAGCAGTTCTTC. Amino acid sequence: CASNAAGSNEQFF. The chain employs TRBV9 and TRBJ2-1; no reliable D call. V was cut by 6 bases and J by 6 bases, with 13 bases left in between. CDR3 length equals 13 residues. From germline, CDR1 is SGDLS and CDR2 YYNGEE.

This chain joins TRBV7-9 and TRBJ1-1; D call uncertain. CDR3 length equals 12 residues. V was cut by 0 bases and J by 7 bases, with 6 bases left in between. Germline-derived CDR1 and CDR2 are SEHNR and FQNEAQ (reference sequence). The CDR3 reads CASSLAGGEAFF. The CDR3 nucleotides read TGTGCCAGCAGCTTAGCAGGAGGTGAAGCTTTCTTT.

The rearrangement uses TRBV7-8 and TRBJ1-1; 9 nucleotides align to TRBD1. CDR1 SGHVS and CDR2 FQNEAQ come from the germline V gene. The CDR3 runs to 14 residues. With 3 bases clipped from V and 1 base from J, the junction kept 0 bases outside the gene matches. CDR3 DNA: TGTGCCAGCAGCTTGGGACAGGGGAACACTGAAGCTTTCTTT. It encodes CASSLGQGNTEAFF.

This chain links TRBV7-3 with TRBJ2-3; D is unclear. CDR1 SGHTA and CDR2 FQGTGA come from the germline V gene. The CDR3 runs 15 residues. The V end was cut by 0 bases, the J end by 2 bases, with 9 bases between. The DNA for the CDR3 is TGTGCCAGCAGCTTAACAGGTGGAACCACAGATACGCAGTATTTT. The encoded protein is CASSLTGGTTDTQYF. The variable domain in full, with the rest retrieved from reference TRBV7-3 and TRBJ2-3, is GAGVSQTPSNKVTEKGKYVELRCDPISGHTALYWYRQSLGQGPEFLIYFQGTGAADDSGLPNDRFFAVRPEGSVSTLKIQRTERGDSAVYLCASSLTGGTTDTQYFGPGTRLTVL.

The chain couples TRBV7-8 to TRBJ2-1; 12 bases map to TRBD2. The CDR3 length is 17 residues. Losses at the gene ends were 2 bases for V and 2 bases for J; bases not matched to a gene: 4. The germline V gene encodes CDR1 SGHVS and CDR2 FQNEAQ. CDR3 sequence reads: CASSLRLAGGPYNEQFF. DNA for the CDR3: TGTGCCAGCAGCTTAAGGCTAGCGGGGGGGCCCTACAATGAGCAGTTCTTC.

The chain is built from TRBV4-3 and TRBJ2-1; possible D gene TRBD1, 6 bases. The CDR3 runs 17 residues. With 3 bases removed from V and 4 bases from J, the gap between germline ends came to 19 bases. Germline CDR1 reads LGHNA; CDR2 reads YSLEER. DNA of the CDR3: TGCGCCAGCAGCCATCGCCCACCAGGGGACCAATACAATGAGCAGTTCTTC. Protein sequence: CASSHRPPGDQYNEQFF.

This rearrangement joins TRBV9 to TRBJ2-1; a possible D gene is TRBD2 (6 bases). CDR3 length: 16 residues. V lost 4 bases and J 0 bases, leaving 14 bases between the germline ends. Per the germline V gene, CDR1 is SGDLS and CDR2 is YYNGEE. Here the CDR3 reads CASSPSGFYSYNEQFF. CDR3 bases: TGTGCCAGCAGCCCCAGCGGGTTCTACTCCTACAATGAGCAGTTCTTC.

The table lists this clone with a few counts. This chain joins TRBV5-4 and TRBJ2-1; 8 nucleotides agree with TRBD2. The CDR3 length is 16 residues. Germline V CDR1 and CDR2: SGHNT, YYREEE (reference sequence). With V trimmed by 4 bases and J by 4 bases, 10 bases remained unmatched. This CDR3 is CASSPTGTRTYNEQFF. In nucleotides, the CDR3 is TGTGCCAGCAGCCCCACGGGGACTAGGACTTACAATGAGCAGTTCTTC.

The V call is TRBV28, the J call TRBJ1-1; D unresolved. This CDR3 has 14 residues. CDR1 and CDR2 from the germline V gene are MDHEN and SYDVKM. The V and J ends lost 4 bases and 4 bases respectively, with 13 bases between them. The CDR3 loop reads CASSWWGGITEAFF. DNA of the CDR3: TGTGCCAGCAGTTGGTGGGGAGGGATCACTGAAGCTTTCTTT. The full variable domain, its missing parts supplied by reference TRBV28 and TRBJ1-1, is DVKVTQSSRYLVKRTGEKVFLECVQDMDHENMFWYRQDPGLGLRLIYFSYDVKMKEKGDIPEGYSVSREKKERFSLILESASTNQTSMYLCASSWWGGITEAFFGQGTRLTVV.

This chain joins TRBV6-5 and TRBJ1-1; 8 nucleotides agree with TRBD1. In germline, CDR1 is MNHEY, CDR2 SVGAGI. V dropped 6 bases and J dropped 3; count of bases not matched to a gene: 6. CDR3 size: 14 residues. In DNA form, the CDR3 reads TGTGCCAGCAGGCCCAGGGGGCGCGACACTGAAGCTTTCTTT. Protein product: CASRPRGRDTEAFF.

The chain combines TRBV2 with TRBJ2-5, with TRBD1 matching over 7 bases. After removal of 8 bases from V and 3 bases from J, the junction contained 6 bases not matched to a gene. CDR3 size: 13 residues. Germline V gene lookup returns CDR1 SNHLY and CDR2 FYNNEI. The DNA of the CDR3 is TGTGCCAGCGACCGGGACAGAAAAGAGACCCAGTACTTC. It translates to CASDRDRKETQYF.

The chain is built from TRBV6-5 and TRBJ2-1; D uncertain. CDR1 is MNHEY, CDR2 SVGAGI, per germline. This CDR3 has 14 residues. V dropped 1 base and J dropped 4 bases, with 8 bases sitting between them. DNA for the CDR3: TGTGCCAGCAGTTACTTGAAGAGGTACAATGAGCAGTTCTTC. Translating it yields CASSYLKRYNEQFF.

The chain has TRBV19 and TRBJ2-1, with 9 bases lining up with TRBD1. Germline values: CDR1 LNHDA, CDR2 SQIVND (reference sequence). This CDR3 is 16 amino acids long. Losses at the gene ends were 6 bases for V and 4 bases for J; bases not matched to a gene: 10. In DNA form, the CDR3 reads TGTGCCAGTAGGGAGGGACAGGGTCTAGGGTACAATGAGCAGTTCTTC. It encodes CASREGQGLGYNEQFF.

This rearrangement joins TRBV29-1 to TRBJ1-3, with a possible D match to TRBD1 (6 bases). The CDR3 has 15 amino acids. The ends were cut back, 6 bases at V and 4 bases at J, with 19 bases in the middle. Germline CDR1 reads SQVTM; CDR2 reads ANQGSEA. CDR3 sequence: CSVTLQGKLGNTIYF. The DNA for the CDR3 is TGCAGCGTGACCCTTCAGGGGAAGTTAGGAAACACCATATATTTT.

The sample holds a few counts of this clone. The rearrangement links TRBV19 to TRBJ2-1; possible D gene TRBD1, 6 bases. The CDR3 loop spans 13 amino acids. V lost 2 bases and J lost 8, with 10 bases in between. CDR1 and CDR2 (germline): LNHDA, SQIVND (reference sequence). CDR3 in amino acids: CASSIRGGDEQFF. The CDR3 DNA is TGTGCCAGTAGTATAAGAGGGGGAGATGAGCAGTTCTTC.